What follows are 32 T cell receptor beta chains derived from one specimen sequenced in a study of shared clonotypes between healthy human individuals. TCRdb's table, derived via immunoSEQ multiplex PCR, lists solely in-frame clones and lacks some. The profile shows just over 2,000,000 clones, less than 95% of them singletons. Naive CD8 populations comprised CD45RO-negative cells positively selected for CCR7, excluding terminally differentiated effector memory CD45RA+ cells. Material for sequencing was naive CD8+ T cells sorted from blood. The origin of the receptors is a young man in good health.

The chain uses TRBV11-1 and TRBJ2-7, with D uncertain. V was trimmed by 3 bases and J by 5 bases, leaving 11 bases between them. CDR3 length: 13 amino acids. CDR1 and CDR2 (germline): SGHAT, FQDESV (reference sequence). The CDR3 here is CASSFSYSDEQYF. CDR3 coding DNA: TGTGCCAGCAGCTTTTCCTACAGCGACGAGCAGTACTTC.

Remarks on this clone: Given a much more abundant clone one base away, this may be a read error. The chain's CDR3 is CATSLAYEQYF. The CDR3 nucleotides are TGTGCCACCAGCTTGGCCTACGAGCAGTACTTC. The chain carries TRBV5-6 and TRBJ2-7; D is ambiguous. From germline, CDR1 is SGHDT and CDR2 YYEEEE. The CDR3 runs to 11 residues. Based on the CDR3 plus reference TRBV5-6 and TRBJ2-7, the full variable domain is DAGVTQSPTHLIKTRGQQVTLRCSPKSGHDTVSWYQQALGQGPQFIFQYYEEEERQRGNFPDRFSGHQFPNYSSELNVNALLLGDSALYLCATSLAYEQYFGPGTRLTVT.

The chain has TRBV11-2 and TRBJ1-5; D unclear. The ends were cut back, 1 base at V and 14 bases at J, with 15 bases in the middle. The CDR3 has 13 amino acids. Germline V gene sequence: CDR1 SGHAT, CDR2 FQNNGV. The CDR3 region is CASSLAPGEVKHF. CDR3 bases: TGTGCCAGCAGCTTAGCCCCTGGGGAGGTGAAGCATTTT.

About this clone itself: The sample contains more than one DNA sequence encoding this CDR3. The rearrangement uses TRBV2 and TRBJ1-2; 10 bases map to TRBD1. J lost 5 bases, V lost 6 bases, and 3 bases had no gene match. The CDR3 has 13 amino acids. The germline CDR1 and CDR2 sequences are SNHLY and FYNNEI. CDR3 residues: CASSAGQGYGYTF. For the CDR3, the DNA is TGTGCCAGCAGCGCGGGACAGGGGTATGGCTACACCTTC. The full variable domain, in which reference TRBV2 and TRBJ1-2 provide the parts outside the CDR3, is EPEVTQTPSHQVTQMGQEVILRCVPISNHLYFYWYRQILGQKVEFLVSFYNNEISEKSEIFDDQFSVERPDGSNFTLKIRSTKLEDSAMYFCASSAGQGYGYTFGSGTRLTVV.

The chain uses TRBV19 and TRBJ1-4, with a possible D match to TRBD1 (6 bases). CDR1 is LNHDA, CDR2 SQIVND, per germline (reference sequence). CDR3 length equals 15 residues. Trimming took 4 bases from V and 4 from J, leaving 13 bases between them. CDR3 coding DNA: TGTGCCAGTAGTACCCTACAGGGTCTTAATGAAAAACTGTTTTTT. This sequence encodes CASSTLQGLNEKLFF.

This chain joins TRBV27 and TRBJ2-7; D tentatively reads TRBD1 or TRBD2 (5 bases each). Germline V lookup: CDR1 MNHEY, CDR2 SMNVEV (reference sequence). Trimming removed 3 bases from V and 2 bases from J, with 17 bases in between. The CDR3 has 16 residues. The CDR3 loop reads CASSFYPGTGTYEQYF. The CDR3 region has the DNA TGTGCCAGCAGTTTTTATCCCGGGACGGGGACCTACGAGCAGTACTTC.

This clone has just one count. The rearrangement uses TRBV15 and TRBJ1-1; tentatively, D is TRBD1 (6 bases). V was trimmed by 3 bases and J by 6 bases, leaving 20 bases between them. CDR1 is LNHNV, CDR2 YYDKDF, per germline (reference sequence). The CDR3 covers 16 residues. The CDR3 spells CATSSYTAGGAAEAFF. The CDR3 nucleotides are TGTGCCACCAGCAGCTATACGGCGGGGGGCGCGGCTGAAGCTTTCTTT. Variable domain in full (rest from reference TRBV15 and TRBJ1-1): DAMVIQNPRYQVTQFGKPVTLSCSQTLNHNVMYWYQQKSSQAPKLLFHYYDKDFNNEADTPDNFQSRRPNTSFCFLDIRSPGLGDTAMYLCATSSYTAGGAAEAFFGQGTRLTVV.

The chain couples TRBV10-2 to TRBJ1-1, with D unresolved. The V and J ends lost 1 base and 2 bases respectively, with 2 bases between them. The germline V gene encodes CDR1 WSHSY and CDR2 SAAADI. The CDR3 covers 12 residues. CDR3 nucleotides: TGCGCCAGCAGTGAGTATAACACTGAAGCTTTCTTT. It translates to CASSEYNTEAFF.

The chain joins TRBV9 to TRBJ1-4; 8 nucleotides match TRBD1. The CDR3 extends over 14 amino acids. After removal of 3 bases from V and 6 bases from J, the junction contained 4 bases not matched to a gene. CDR1 and CDR2 from the germline V gene are SGDLS and YYNGEE. The CDR3 DNA is TGTGCCAGCAGCGCTGGGACAGGTTATGAAAAACTGTTTTTT. The encoded protein is CASSAGTGYEKLFF.

V is TRBV7-9 and J is TRBJ2-1; the D is unclear. From germline, CDR1 is SEHNR and CDR2 FQNEAQ (reference sequence). The CDR3 sequence is 13 residues long. Trimming removed 0 bases from V and 8 bases from J, with 8 bases in between. CDR3 nucleotide sequence: TGTGCCAGCAGCTTAGCCCTAGAAGATGAGCAGTTCTTC. Amino acid sequence: CASSLALEDEQFF.

Only a few counts were recorded for this clone. The chain uses TRBV29-1 and TRBJ2-7, with no clear D. V was pared by 6 bases and J by 1 base, with 13 bases between. The CDR3 is 13 amino acids. Looked up from germline, CDR1 is SQVTM and CDR2 is ANQGSEA. In DNA, the CDR3 is TGCAGCGTGAGCCCGGGCAGTTCCTACGAGCAGTACTTC. Its protein product is CSVSPGSSYEQYF.

The V call is TRBV19, the J call TRBJ1-2; no definite D call. CDR1 is LNHDA and CDR2 is SQIVND in the germline V gene (reference sequence). There are 13 residues in the CDR3. Trimming stripped 4 bases from V and 2 bases from J, with 8 bases between. CDR3 in amino acids: CASSTGPNYGYTF. The CDR3 region has the DNA TGTGCCAGTAGTACGGGTCCCAACTATGGCTACACCTTC.

The chain links TRBV6-5 to TRBJ2-7; the match to TRBD1 covers 7 bases. The CDR3 consists of 15 residues. V shed 7 bases, J shed 0 bases, and the junction held 9 bases outside the gene matches. Germline CDR1 is MNHEY and CDR2 is SVGAGI. The CDR3: CASTGTGTASYEQYF. CDR3 DNA sequence: TGTGCCAGCACAGGGACCGGGACAGCCTCCTACGAGCAGTACTTC.

This chain links TRBV11-2 with TRBJ1-5, with D possibly matching TRBD1 (6 bases). The CDR3 loop spans 14 amino acids. Germline V gives CDR1 SGHAT, CDR2 FQNNGV. V was trimmed by 1 base and J by 6 bases, leaving 10 bases between them. CDR3 amino acids: CASSLVQGGQPQHF. CDR3 nucleotides: TGTGCCAGCAGCTTAGTACAGGGAGGTCAGCCCCAGCATTTT.

CDR3 nucleotides: TGCGCCAGCAGTGGTTTTTCCGCCTACGAGCAGTACTTC. This gives the protein CASSGFSAYEQYF. V is TRBV10-2 and J is TRBJ2-7; D uncertain. The CDR3 covers 13 residues. V was shortened by 4 bases and J by 2 bases, with 9 bases between the two germline ends. Germline CDR1 reads WSHSY; CDR2 reads SAAADI.

V usage is TRBV6-6 and J usage is TRBJ1-5, with D possibly matching TRBD1 (5 bases). Trimming shortened V by 6 bases and J by 7 bases, and 19 bases separated the two germline ends. CDR1 is MNHNY, CDR2 SVGAGI, per germline (reference sequence). The CDR3 runs 15 residues. The CDR3 DNA is TGTGCCAGCAGCACAGGAGGCCTTCCAGGGCAGCCCCAGCATTTT. Translation: CASSTGGLPGQPQHF.

The rearrangement uses TRBV6-1 and TRBJ2-2; 10 bases match TRBD2. V shed 4 bases, J shed 6 bases, and the junction held 8 bases outside the gene matches. This CDR3 has 16 residues. Germline V gene lookup returns CDR1 MNHNS and CDR2 SASEGT. DNA for the CDR3: TGTGCCAGCAGTGGGATCCTAGCGGGAGTGGCCGGGGAGCTGTTTTTT. This encodes CASSGILAGVAGELFF.

A single count supports this clone. This sequence joins TRBV29-1 and TRBJ2-7; maybe TRBD1 (5 bases). CDR3 length: 14 residues. Germline-derived CDR1 and CDR2 are SQVTM and ANQGSEA. Trimming shortened V by 5 bases and J by 2 bases, and 16 bases separated the two germline ends. CDR3 nucleotides: TGCAGCGTTTCTCGGCAGGGATCGACCTACGAGCAGTACTTC. Protein: CSVSRQGSTYEQYF.

This chain uses TRBV19 with TRBJ1-2; 7 bases fit TRBD1. The CDR3 spans 13 residues. V trimming: 8 bases; J trimming: 3 bases; junction bases outside the gene matches: 6. The germline V gene encodes CDR1 LNHDA and CDR2 SQIVND (reference sequence). CDR3: CASRTTGDYGYTF. For the CDR3, the DNA is TGTGCCAGTCGCACTACAGGGGACTATGGCTACACCTTC.

This clone was picked up one time. Other DNA sequences from this sample encode an identical CDR3 as well. The chain is built from TRBV4-3 and TRBJ2-7; 7 bases line up with TRBD2. V gave up 1 base and J gave up 3 bases; unmatched junction bases: 6. The CDR3 has 15 amino acids. CDR1 is LGHNA and CDR2 is YSLEER in the germline V gene. CDR3 residues: CASSQVWGGSYEQYF. The CDR3, as DNA: TGCGCCAGCAGCCAAGTGTGGGGGGGAAGCTACGAGCAGTACTTC.

This chain uses TRBV6-1 with TRBJ1-2, with TRBD1 matching over 7 bases. With 6 bases clipped from V and 7 bases from J, the junction kept 14 bases outside the gene matches. The germline V gene has CDR1 MNHNS and CDR2 SASEGT. This CDR3 is 15 amino acids long. CDR3 loop: CASSYRDSLQSGYTF. The CDR3 DNA is TGTGCCAGCAGCTACCGGGACAGTCTCCAAAGTGGCTACACCTTC.

The chain carries TRBV13 and TRBJ2-3, with D perhaps TRBD1 (6 bases). The V and J ends lost 5 bases and 4 bases respectively, with 16 bases between them. Germline-derived CDR1 and CDR2 are PRHDT and FYEKMQ (reference sequence). The CDR3 totals 15 residues. The CDR3 is CASSMDSLYPDTQYF. CDR3 nucleotide sequence: TGTGCCAGCAGCATGGACAGCCTTTACCCAGATACGCAGTATTTT.

The rearrangement joins TRBV9 to TRBJ2-2; no definite D call. The CDR3 runs 13 residues. Looked up from germline, CDR1 is SGDLS and CDR2 is YYNGEE. V was clipped by 1 base and J by 4 bases, with 5 bases between them. The CDR3 is CASSVSFTGELFF. DNA for the CDR3: TGTGCCAGCAGCGTAAGTTTCACCGGGGAGCTGTTTTTT.

The V call is TRBV27, the J call TRBJ1-2; D uncertain. Per the germline V gene, CDR1 is MNHEY and CDR2 is SMNVEV (reference sequence). The V end was cut by 0 bases, the J end by 0 bases, with 8 bases between. This CDR3 has 15 amino acids. The CDR3 DNA follows: TGTGCCAGCAGTTTATCTTTAGAGCCTAACTATGGCTACACCTTC. Its translation: CASSLSLEPNYGYTF.

This sequence joins TRBV10-3 and TRBJ2-3, with 11 nucleotides matching TRBD2. In germline, CDR1 is ENHRY, CDR2 SYGVKD. V gave up 4 bases and J gave up 2 bases; unmatched junction bases: 5. This CDR3 is 16 amino acids long. The CDR3 here is CAISAASGGNTDTQYF. Here the CDR3 DNA reads TGTGCCATCAGTGCGGCTAGCGGGGGGAACACAGATACGCAGTATTTT.

The chain combines TRBV7-9 with TRBJ1-1; perhaps TRBD1 as D (6 bases). With 3 bases removed from V and 8 bases from J, the gap between germline ends came to 19 bases. The CDR3 sequence is 15 residues long. CDR1 is SEHNR and CDR2 is FQNEAQ in the germline V gene (reference sequence). The CDR3 DNA reads as TGTGCCAGCAGCTTGAGTTTTGGAGGGGGGCCGGAAGCTTTCTTT. This encodes CASSLSFGGGPEAFF. The variable domain in full, completed from reference TRBV7-9 and TRBJ1-1, reads DTGVSQNPRHKITKRGQNVTFRCDPISEHNRLYWYRQTLGQGPEFLTYFQNEAQLEKSRLLSDRFSAERPKGSFSTLEIQRTEQGDSAMYLCASSLSFGGGPEAFFGQGTRLTVV.

The chain combines TRBV2 with TRBJ1-5; D remains unclear. The V end lost 1 base, the J end lost 7 bases, and 11 bases lay between the germline ends. Germline V gene data show CDR1 as SNHLY and CDR2 as FYNNEI. CDR3 size: 14 residues. The CDR3, as DNA: TGTGCCAGCAGTGAAGTTCCTAAGTTCCAGCCCCAGCATTTT. Its protein is CASSEVPKFQPQHF.

V is TRBV5-1 and J is TRBJ1-1, with a possible D match to TRBD1 (6 bases). The CDR3 totals 15 residues. Trimming stripped 4 bases from V and 2 bases from J, with 15 bases between. In germline, CDR1 is SGHRS, CDR2 YFSETQ. The CDR3 spells CASSSLSGANTEAFF. In DNA form, the CDR3 reads TGCGCCAGCAGCAGTCTCTCGGGGGCTAACACTGAAGCTTTCTTT.

The V call is TRBV28, the J call TRBJ2-7, with D perhaps matching TRBD1 (6 bases). CDR1 is MDHEN and CDR2 is SYDVKM in the germline V gene. Trimming took off 3 bases at V and 2 bases at J, with 8 bases between the two ends. This CDR3 comprises 13 residues. This CDR3 reads CASSFNRAYEQYF. CDR3 nucleotides: TGTGCCAGCAGTTTTAACAGGGCCTACGAGCAGTACTTC. Using reference TRBV28 and TRBJ2-7 for the parts outside the CDR3, the full variable domain is DVKVTQSSRYLVKRTGEKVFLECVQDMDHENMFWYRQDPGLGLRLIYFSYDVKMKEKGDIPEGYSVSREKKERFSLILESASTNQTSMYLCASSFNRAYEQYFGPGTRLTVT.

In this sample, this clone turned up a few times. This same CDR3 is encoded by further DNA sequences in the sample. The gene calls are TRBV5-1 and TRBJ2-7; D not certain. Germline V gene data show CDR1 as SGHRS and CDR2 as YFSETQ. The CDR3 is 13 residues long. V was cut by 0 bases and J by 2 bases, with 6 bases left in between. The CDR3, as DNA: TGCGCCAGCAGCTTGGGTAGTCCCTACGAGCAGTACTTC. Its protein is CASSLGSPYEQYF.

J is TRBJ2-1 and V is TRBV5-4, with TRBD2 as a possible D gene (5 bases). The length of the CDR3 is 17 residues. Trimming removed 8 bases at V and 1 base at J, with 22 bases between. Looked up from germline, CDR1 is SGHNT and CDR2 is YYREEE (reference sequence). Here the CDR3 reads CASLSWSGSASYNEQFF. CDR3 coding DNA: TGTGCCAGTCTTAGTTGGAGTGGTAGCGCGTCCTACAATGAGCAGTTCTTC.

The CDR3, as DNA: TGTGCCAGCTCACCTGGACAGGGTGGCCAGCCCCAGCATTTT. Its protein is CASSPGQGGQPQHF. This chain uses TRBV18 with TRBJ1-5; 8 bases line up with TRBD1. Germline values: CDR1 KGHSH, CDR2 LQKENI. V was pared by 3 bases and J by 7 bases, with 5 bases of the junction left unmatched. The CDR3 totals 14 residues.